Listed below are T cell receptor beta chains from one sample, sequenced in a study of T cell responses to AZD1222 COVID-19 vaccine. Using immunoSEQ multiplex PCR, the repertoire was profiled, and TCRdb retains in-frame clones only, with some absent. The table records about 100,000 clones, about 87% of them present only once. The sample consisted of peripheral blood, taken on day 0 of AZD1222 vaccination. These receptors were obtained from an adult in good health. Each CDR3 is given with its conserved first and last residue. A D gene is named only where the DNA matches it firmly. Clone size appears in some rows only: once, few, many, or a class for an expanded clone.

CASRSTGTGNYEQYF | TGCGCCAGCAGGAGTACCGGGACAGGGAATTACGAGCAGTACTTC | TRBJ2-7 | . | TRBV4-1 | TRBD1
CASSSYNRVRETQYF | TGTGCCAGCAGCTCTTATAACCGGGTCAGGGAGACCCAGTACTTC | TRBJ2-5 | . | TRBV5-6 | .
CASSLGPNQPQHF | TGTGCCAGCAGCTTGGGGCCAAATCAGCCCCAGCATTTT | TRBJ1-5 | . | TRBV7-3 | .
CASSTPGGQGSSYNEQFF | TGTGCCAGCAGCACCCCCGGGGGACAGGGGAGCTCCTACAATGAGCAGTTCTTC | TRBJ2-1 | once | TRBV7-9 | TRBD1
CSVHIRRWNTEAFF | TGCAGCGTTCATATCAGGCGATGGAACACTGAAGCTTTCTTT | TRBJ1-1 | . | TRBV29-1 | .
CASSAGQIGSPLHF | TGCGCCAGCAGTGCCGGACAGATAGGTTCACCCCTCCACTTT | TRBJ1-6 | . | TRBV10-1 | .
CASSEEGFQPQHF | TGTGCCAGCAGTGAAGAAGGTTTTCAGCCCCAGCATTTT | TRBJ1-5 | . | TRBV2 | .
CASSLGTATGPLHF | TGTGCCAGCAGCCTTGGGACCGCAACGGGACCCCTCCACTTT | TRBJ1-6 | . | TRBV9 | .
CASSPREPTYEQYF | TGTGCCAGCTCACCACGGGAGCCGACATACGAGCAGTACTTC | TRBJ2-7 | . | TRBV18 | .
CASSESPGRGIPAGGTHNEQFF | TGCGCCAGCAGTGAGAGCCCCGGCAGGGGGATCCCAGCGGGAGGCACACACAATGAGCAGTTCTTC | TRBJ2-1 | . | TRBV10-2 | TRBD2
CASSQDATSGAKYF | TGCGCCAGCAGCCAAGATGCAACTAGCGGAGCCAAGTATTTT | TRBJ2-3 | . | TRBV4-3 | TRBD2
CASSLAFGAANVLTF | TGTGCCAGCAGTCTAGCTTTTGGGGCGGCCAACGTCCTGACTTTC | TRBJ2-6 | . | TRBV6-5 | .
CASRQGPYGYTF | TGTGCCAGCAGGCAGGGTCCCTATGGCTACACCTTC | TRBJ1-2 | few | TRBV2 | .
CASSWGVGRYTEAFF | TGTGCCAGCAGCTGGGGCGTTGGGAGGTACACTGAAGCTTTCTTT | TRBJ1-1 | . | TRBV7-8 | .
CASSYGSSGELFF | TGTGCCAGCAGTTACGGGAGCTCCGGGGAGCTGTTTTTT | TRBJ2-2 | . | TRBV6-2/TRBV6-3 | .
CASSWGSDTQYF | TGTGCCAGCAGTTGGGGCTCAGATACGCAGTATTTT | TRBJ2-3 | . | TRBV7-9 | .
CASSDTGTAGEVYGYTF | TGTGCCAGCAGTGATACAGGGACTGCTGGGGAGGTCTATGGCTACACCTTC | TRBJ1-2 | once | TRBV25-1 | .
CASSQVDSRLGYTF | TGTGCCAGCAGCCAAGTAGACAGTCGCCTGGGCTACACCTTC | TRBJ1-2 | . | TRBV4-2 | .
CATSRGRGVGGQETQYF | TGTGCCACCAGCAGAGGAAGAGGGGTAGGGGGCCAAGAGACCCAGTACTTC | TRBJ2-5 | once | TRBV15 | .
CASSFLSLGTDTQYF | TGTGCCAGCAGCTTTTTGTCGCTGGGCACAGATACGCAGTATTTT | TRBJ2-3 | . | TRBV7-9 | .
CASSYNRLQETQYF | TGTGCCAGCAGCTACAATAGACTCCAAGAGACCCAGTACTTC | TRBJ2-5 | once | TRBV7-2 | .
CASRPGTGFMNTEAFF | TGTGCCAGCAGACCCGGGACAGGTTTCATGAACACTGAAGCTTTCTTT | TRBJ1-1 | . | TRBV25-1 | TRBD1
CASSPPARQVNTEAFF | TGTGCCAGCTCACCACCGGCTAGGCAAGTAAACACTGAAGCTTTCTTT | TRBJ1-1 | . | TRBV18 | .
CASSEGVRAYEQYF | TGTGCCAGCTCCGAGGGGGTGAGGGCCTACGAGCAGTACTTC | TRBJ2-7 | . | TRBV18 | .
CASSLGSGPGNEQFF | TGTGCCAGCAGCTTAGGGTCAGGGCCAGGAAATGAGCAGTTCTTC | TRBJ2-1 | . | TRBV11-2 | .
CASRSLGAYEQYF | TGTGCCAGCAGGAGTCTGGGGGCCTACGAGCAGTACTTC | TRBJ2-7 | . | TRBV6-5 | .
CASSLENTEAFF | TGTGCCAGCAGTTTAGAGAACACTGAAGCTTTCTTT | TRBJ1-1 | . | TRBV12-3/TRBV12-4 | .
CASSLVPSFVAFF | TGTGCCAGCAGCTTAGTGCCGAGTTTCGTAGCTTTCTTT | TRBJ1-1 | . | TRBV7-9 | .